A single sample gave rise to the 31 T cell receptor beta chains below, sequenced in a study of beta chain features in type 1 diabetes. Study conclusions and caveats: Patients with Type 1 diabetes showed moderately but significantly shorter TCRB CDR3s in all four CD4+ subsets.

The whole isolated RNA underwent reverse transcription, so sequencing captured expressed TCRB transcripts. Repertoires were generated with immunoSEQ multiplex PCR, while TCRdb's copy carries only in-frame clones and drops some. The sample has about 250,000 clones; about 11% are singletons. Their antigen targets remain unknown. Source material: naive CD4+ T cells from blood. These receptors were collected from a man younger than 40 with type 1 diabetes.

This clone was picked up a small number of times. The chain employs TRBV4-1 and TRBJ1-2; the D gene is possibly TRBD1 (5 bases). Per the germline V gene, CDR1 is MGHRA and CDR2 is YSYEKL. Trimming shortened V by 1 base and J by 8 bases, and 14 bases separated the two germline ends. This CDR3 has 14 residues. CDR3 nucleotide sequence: TGCGCCAGCAGCCAAGTGTCCGGGGGACGGGGCTACACCTTC. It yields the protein CASSQVSGGRGYTF.

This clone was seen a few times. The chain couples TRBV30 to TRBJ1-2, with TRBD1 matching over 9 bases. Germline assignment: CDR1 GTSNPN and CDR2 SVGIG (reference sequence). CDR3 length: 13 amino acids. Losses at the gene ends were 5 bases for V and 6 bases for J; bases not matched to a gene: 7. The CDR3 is CAWDRQGGNGYTF. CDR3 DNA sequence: TGTGCCTGGGACAGACAGGGGGGAAATGGCTACACCTTC.

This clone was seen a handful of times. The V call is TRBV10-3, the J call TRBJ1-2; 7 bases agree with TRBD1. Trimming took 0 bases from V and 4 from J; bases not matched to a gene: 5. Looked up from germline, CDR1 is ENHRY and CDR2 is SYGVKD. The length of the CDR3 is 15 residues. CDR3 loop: CAISESWDSTYGYTF. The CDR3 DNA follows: TGTGCCATCAGTGAGTCGTGGGACAGCACCTATGGCTACACCTTC.

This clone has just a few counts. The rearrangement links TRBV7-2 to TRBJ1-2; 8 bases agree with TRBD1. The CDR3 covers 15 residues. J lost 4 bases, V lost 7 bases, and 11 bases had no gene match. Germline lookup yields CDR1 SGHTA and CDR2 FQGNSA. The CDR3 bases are TGTGCCAGCACCCTCTCGGGACAGGAAACCTATGGCTACACCTTC. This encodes CASTLSGQETYGYTF.

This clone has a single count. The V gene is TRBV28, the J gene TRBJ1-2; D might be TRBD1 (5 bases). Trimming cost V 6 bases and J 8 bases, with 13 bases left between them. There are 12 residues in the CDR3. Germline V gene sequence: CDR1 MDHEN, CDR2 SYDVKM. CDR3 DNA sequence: TGTGCCAGCAGCAACGGGGGGAAGGGCTACACCTTC. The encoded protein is CASSNGGKGYTF.

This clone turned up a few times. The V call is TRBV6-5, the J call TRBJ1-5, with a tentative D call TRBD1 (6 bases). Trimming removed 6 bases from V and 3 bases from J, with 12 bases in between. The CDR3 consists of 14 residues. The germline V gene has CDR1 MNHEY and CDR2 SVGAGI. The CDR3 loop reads CASSEGQNNQPQHF. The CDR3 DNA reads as TGTGCCAGCAGCGAAGGACAGAACAATCAGCCCCAGCATTTT.

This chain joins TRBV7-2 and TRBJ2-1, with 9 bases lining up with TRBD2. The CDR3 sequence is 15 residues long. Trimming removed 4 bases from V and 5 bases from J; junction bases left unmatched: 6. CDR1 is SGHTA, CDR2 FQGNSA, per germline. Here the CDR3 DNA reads TGTGCCAGCAGCTCCCCCAGCGGGGGGAACAATGAGCAGTTCTTC. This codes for CASSSPSGGNNEQFF.

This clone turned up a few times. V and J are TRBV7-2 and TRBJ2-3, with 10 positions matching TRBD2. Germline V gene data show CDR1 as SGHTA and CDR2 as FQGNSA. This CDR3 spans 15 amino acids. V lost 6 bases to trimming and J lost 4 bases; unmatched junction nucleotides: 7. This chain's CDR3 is CASRFSGGSADTQYF. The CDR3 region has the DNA TGTGCCAGCAGGTTTAGCGGGGGGAGCGCAGATACGCAGTATTTT.

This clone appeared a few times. The CDR3 sequence is CASTQSAGKETQYF. CDR3 in DNA: TGTGCCAGCACGCAATCGGCGGGGAAAGAGACCCAGTACTTC. J is TRBJ2-5 and V is TRBV4-2; tentative D call: TRBD2 (6 bases). CDR3 length: 14 residues. V lost 7 bases and J lost 3, with 15 bases in between. Germline assignment: CDR1 LGHNA and CDR2 YNFKEQ.

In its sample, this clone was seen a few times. CDR3: CAWTRQGVNEKLFF. The CDR3 DNA reads as TGTGCCTGGACCCGACAGGGAGTTAATGAAAAACTGTTTTTT. The chain couples TRBV30 to TRBJ1-4; the match to TRBD1 covers 7 bases. This CDR3 has 14 residues. The V gene's germline CDR1 is GTSNPN and CDR2 SVGIG (reference sequence). After removal of 4 bases from V and 4 bases from J, the junction contained 6 bases not matched to a gene.

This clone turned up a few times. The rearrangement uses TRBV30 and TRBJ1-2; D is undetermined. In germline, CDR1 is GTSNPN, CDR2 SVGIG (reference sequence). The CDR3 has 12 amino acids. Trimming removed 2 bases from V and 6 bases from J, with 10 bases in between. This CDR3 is CAWSRWRNGYTF. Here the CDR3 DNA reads TGTGCCTGGAGTAGGTGGCGGAATGGCTACACCTTC. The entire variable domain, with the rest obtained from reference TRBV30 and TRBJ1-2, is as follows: SQTIHQWPATLVQPVGSPLSLECTVEGTSNPNLYWYRQAAGRGLQLLFYSVGIGQISSEVPQNLSASRPQDRQFILSSKKLLLSDSGFYLCAWSRWRNGYTFGSGTRLTVV.

CDR3 in DNA: TGTGCCAGCAGCTTTGGGGGAGGAGAAAATGAGCAGTTCTTC. Residues: CASSFGGGENEQFF. V usage is TRBV7-2 and J usage is TRBJ2-1, with D perhaps TRBD2 (6 bases). Looked up from germline, CDR1 is SGHTA and CDR2 is FQGNSA. This CDR3 spans 14 amino acids. Trimming took 3 bases from V and 7 from J, leaving 13 bases between them. The variable domain in full, completed from reference TRBV7-2 and TRBJ2-1, reads GAGVSQSPSNKVTEKGKDVELRCDPISGHTALYWYRQSLGQGLEFLIYFQGNSAPDKSGLPSDRFSAERTGGSVSTLTIQRTQQEDSAVYLCASSFGGGENEQFFGPGTRLTVL.

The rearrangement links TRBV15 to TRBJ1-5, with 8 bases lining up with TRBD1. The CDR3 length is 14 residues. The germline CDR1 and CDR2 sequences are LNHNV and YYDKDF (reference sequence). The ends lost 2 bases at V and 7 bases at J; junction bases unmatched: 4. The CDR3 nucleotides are TGTGCCACCAGCAGAAACAGGGGGGGACAGCCCCAGCATTTT. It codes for CATSRNRGGQPQHF. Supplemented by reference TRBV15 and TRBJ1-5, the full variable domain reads DAMVIQNPRYQVTQFGKPVTLSCSQTLNHNVMYWYQQKSSQAPKLLFHYYDKDFNNEADTPDNFQSRRPNTSFCFLDIRSPGLGDTAMYLCATSRNRGGQPQHFGDGTRLSIL.

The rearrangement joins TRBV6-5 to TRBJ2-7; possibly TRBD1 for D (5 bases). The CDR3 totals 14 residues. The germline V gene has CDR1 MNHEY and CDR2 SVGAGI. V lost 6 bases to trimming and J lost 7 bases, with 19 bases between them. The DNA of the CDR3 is TGTGCCAGCAGCCCCTTCTGGCAGGGCCAGGAGCAGTACTTC. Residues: CASSPFWQGQEQYF.

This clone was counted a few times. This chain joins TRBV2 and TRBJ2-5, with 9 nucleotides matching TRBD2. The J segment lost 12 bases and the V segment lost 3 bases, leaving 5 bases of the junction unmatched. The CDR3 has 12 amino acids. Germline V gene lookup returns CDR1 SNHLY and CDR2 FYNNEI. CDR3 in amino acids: CASSDVAGVKYF. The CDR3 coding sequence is TGTGCCAGCAGTGACGTAGCGGGGGTGAAGTACTTC.

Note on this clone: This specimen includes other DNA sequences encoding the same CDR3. CDR3 coding DNA: TGTGCCTGGAGTGTACGCGGCAATCAGCCCCAGCATTTT. As protein: CAWSVRGNQPQHF. The chain carries TRBV30 and TRBJ1-5; D is ambiguous. The germline V gene encodes CDR1 GTSNPN and CDR2 SVGIG (reference sequence). Deletions cut 0 bases from V and 2 bases from J, with 5 bases between. The CDR3 length is 13 residues.

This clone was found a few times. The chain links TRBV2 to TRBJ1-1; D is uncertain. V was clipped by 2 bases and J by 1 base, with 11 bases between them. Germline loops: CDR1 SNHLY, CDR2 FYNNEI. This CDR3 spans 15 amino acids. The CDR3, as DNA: TGTGCCAGCAGTGAAATCGGCGGGTCGAACACTGAAGCTTTCTTT. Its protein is CASSEIGGSNTEAFF. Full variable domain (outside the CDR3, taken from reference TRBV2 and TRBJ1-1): EPEVTQTPSHQVTQMGQEVILRCVPISNHLYFYWYRQILGQKVEFLVSFYNNEISEKSEIFDDQFSVERPDGSNFTLKIRSTKLEDSAMYFCASSEIGGSNTEAFFGQGTRLTVV.

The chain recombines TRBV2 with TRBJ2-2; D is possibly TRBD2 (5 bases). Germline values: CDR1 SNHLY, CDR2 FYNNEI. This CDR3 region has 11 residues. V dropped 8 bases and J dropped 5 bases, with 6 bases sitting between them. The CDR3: CASGLTGELFF. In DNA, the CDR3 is TGTGCCAGCGGACTGACCGGGGAGCTGTTTTTT.

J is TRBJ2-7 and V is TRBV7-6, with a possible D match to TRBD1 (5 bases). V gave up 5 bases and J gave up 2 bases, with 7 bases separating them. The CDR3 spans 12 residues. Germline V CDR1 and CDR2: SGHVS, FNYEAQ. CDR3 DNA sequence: TGTGCCAGCAGCATGACAGCCTACGAGCAGTACTTC. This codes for CASSMTAYEQYF.

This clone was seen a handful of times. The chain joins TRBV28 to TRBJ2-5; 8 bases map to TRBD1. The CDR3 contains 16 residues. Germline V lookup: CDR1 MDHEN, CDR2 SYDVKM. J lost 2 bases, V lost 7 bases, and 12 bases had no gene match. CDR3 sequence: CASNTHGTGGQETQYF. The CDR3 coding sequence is TGTGCCAGCAACACCCACGGGACAGGAGGACAAGAGACCCAGTACTTC.

CDR3 region: CASSATSLYTGELFF. The CDR3 nucleotides are TGTGCCAGCAGCGCCACAAGTTTATATACCGGGGAGCTGTTTTTT. V and J are TRBV9 and TRBJ2-2; no definite D call. This CDR3 has 15 amino acids. The ends were cut back, 3 bases at V and 5 bases at J, with 14 bases in the middle. Germline V gene lookup returns CDR1 SGDLS and CDR2 YYNGEE.

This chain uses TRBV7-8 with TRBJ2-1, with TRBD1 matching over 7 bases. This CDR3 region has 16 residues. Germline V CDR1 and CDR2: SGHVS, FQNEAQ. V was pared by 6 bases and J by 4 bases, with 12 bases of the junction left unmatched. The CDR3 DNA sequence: TGTGCCAGCAGGTCTAGGGGACAGTGGCAGTACAATGAGCAGTTCTTC. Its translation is CASRSRGQWQYNEQFF.

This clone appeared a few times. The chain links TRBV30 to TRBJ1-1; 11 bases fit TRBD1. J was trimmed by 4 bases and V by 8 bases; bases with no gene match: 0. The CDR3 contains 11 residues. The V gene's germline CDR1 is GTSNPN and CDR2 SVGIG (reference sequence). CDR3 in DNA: TGTGCCGGGACAGGGGGCACTGAAGCTTTCTTT. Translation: CAGTGGTEAFF.

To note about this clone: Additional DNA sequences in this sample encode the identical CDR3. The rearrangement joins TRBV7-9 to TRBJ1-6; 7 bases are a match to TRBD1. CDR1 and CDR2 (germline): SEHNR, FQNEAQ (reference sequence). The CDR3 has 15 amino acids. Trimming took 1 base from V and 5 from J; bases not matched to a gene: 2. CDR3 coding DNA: TGTGCCAGCAGCTTAGGGGACAGAGATAATTCACCCCTCCACTTT. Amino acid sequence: CASSLGDRDNSPLHF.

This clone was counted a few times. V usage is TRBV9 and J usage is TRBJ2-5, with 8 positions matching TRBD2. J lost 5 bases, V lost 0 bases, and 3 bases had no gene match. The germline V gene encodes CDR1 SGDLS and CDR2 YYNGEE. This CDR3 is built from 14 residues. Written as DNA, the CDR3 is TGTGCCAGCAGCGTAGTCGGGGGGGCGGAGACCCAGTACTTC. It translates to CASSVVGGAETQYF.

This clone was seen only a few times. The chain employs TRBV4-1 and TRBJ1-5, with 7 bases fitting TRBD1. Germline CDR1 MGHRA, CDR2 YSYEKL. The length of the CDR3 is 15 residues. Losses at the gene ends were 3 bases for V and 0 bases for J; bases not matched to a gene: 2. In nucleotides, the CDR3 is TGCGCCAGCAGCCACCCAGGGGGTAGCAATCAGCCCCAGCATTTT. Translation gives CASSHPGGSNQPQHF.

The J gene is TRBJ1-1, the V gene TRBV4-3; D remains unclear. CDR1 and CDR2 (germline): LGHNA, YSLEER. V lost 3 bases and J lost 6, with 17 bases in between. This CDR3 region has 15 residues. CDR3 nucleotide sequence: TGCGCCAGCAGCCACCGCGGAGCAGCCGGGGCTGAAGCTTTCTTT. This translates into CASSHRGAAGAEAFF.

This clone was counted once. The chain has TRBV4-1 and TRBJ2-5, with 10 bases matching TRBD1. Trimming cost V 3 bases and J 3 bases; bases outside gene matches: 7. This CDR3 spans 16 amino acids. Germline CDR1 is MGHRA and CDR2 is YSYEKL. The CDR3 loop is CASSHPGQGGKETQYF. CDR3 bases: TGCGCCAGCAGCCACCCCGGACAGGGGGGTAAAGAGACCCAGTACTTC.

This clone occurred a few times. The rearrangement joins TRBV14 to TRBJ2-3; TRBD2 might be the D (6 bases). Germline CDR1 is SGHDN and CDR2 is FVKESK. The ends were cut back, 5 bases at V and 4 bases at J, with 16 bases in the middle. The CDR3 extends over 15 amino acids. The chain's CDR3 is CASSIRLGGADTQYF. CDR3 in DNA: TGTGCCAGCAGCATACGACTGGGGGGTGCAGATACGCAGTATTTT.

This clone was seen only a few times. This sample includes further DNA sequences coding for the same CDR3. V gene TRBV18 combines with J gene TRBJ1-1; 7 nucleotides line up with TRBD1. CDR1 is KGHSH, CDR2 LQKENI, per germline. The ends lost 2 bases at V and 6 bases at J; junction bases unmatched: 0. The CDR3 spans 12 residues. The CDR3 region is CASSPDRAEAFF. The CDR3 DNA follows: TGTGCCAGCTCACCAGACAGGGCTGAAGCTTTCTTT.

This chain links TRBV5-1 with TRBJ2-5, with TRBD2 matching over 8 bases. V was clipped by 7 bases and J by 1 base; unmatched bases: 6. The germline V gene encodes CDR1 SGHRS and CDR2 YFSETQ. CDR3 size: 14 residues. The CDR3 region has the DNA TGCGCCAGCGGTTCCAGCGGGGGCCAAGAGACCCAGTACTTC. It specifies CASGSSGGQETQYF. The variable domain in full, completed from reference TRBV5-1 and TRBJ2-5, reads KAGVTQTPRYLIKTRGQQVTLSCSPISGHRSVSWYQQTPGQGLQFLFEYFSETQRNKGNFPGRFSGRQFSNSRSEMNVSTLELGDSALYLCASGSSGGQETQYFGPGTRLLVL.